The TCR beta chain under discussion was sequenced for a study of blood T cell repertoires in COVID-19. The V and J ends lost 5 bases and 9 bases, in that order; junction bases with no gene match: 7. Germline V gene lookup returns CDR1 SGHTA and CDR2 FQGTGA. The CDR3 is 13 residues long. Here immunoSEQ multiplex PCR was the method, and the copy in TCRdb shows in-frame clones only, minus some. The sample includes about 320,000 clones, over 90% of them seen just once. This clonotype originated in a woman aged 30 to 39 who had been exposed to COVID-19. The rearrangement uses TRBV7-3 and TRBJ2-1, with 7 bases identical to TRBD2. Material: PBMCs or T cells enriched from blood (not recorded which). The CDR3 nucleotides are TGTGCCAGCAGCGCCGGGACTACCGGTGAGCAGTTCTTC. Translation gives CASSAGTTGEQFF.